Presented here are 17 T cell receptor beta chains from one specimen sequenced in a study of identical twins. TCRdb re-called the 5' RACE reads through MiXCR, storing one row per CDR3 protein. The sample shows some 900,000 distinct CDR3 sequences, around an eighth of them seen only once. The sample was also linked to a second study, of yellow fever vaccine responses in identical twins.

Sequencing was performed on PBMCs. Source of these receptors: a woman younger than 35 in good health.

The rearrangement links TRBV10-3 to TRBJ2-7; TRBD1 matches 7 bases. V was pared by 4 bases and J by 6 bases, with 9 bases of the junction left unmatched. The germline V gene encodes CDR1 ENHRY and CDR2 SYGVKD. This CDR3 is built from 14 residues. The CDR3 DNA reads TGTGCCATCAGTGGGTACAGGGGTCCGGGCGAGCAGTACTTC. This sequence encodes CAISGYRGPGEQYF.

The chain recombines TRBV7-9 with TRBJ1-4; D is unresolved. V lost 5 bases and J 0 bases, leaving 7 bases between the germline ends. The germline V gene encodes CDR1 SEHNR and CDR2 FQNEAQ (reference sequence). The CDR3 has 14 amino acids. The CDR3, as DNA: TGTGCCAGCAGCCCACAGACAACTAATGAAAAACTGTTTTTT. Its translation is CASSPQTTNEKLFF.

This clonotype was counted a few times. The chain employs TRBV4-2 and TRBJ2-1; TRBD2 matches 8 bases. The CDR3 extends over 14 amino acids. The germline CDR1 and CDR2 sequences are LGHNA and YNFKEQ. The J segment lost 14 bases and the V segment lost 0 bases, leaving 9 bases of the junction unmatched. The CDR3 region has the DNA TGTGCCAGCAGCCAAGATCGCGGGGGGAGAATGGAGTTCTTC. This sequence encodes CASSQDRGGRMEFF.

J is TRBJ2-5 and V is TRBV15; 16 nucleotides match TRBD2. The germline CDR1 and CDR2 sequences are LNHNV and YYDKDF (reference sequence). The CDR3 contains 16 residues. V gave up 3 bases and J gave up 6 bases; unmatched junction bases: 4. CDR3 DNA sequence: TGTGCCACCAGCAGGGGACTAGCGGGGGGGGTAAAGACCCAGTACTTC. This gives the protein CATSRGLAGGVKTQYF.

This clonotype was recorded a few times. The chain joins TRBV6-1 to TRBJ2-3; 8 positions agree with TRBD2. The CDR3 consists of 16 residues. Losses at the gene ends were 6 bases for V and 2 bases for J; bases not matched to a gene: 10. Germline V gene data show CDR1 as MNHNS and CDR2 as SASEGT. This CDR3 is CASRSAAGVNTDTQYF. CDR3 bases: TGTGCCAGCAGAAGTGCAGCGGGAGTCAACACAGATACGCAGTATTTT.

The V call is TRBV9, the J call TRBJ2-2; D may be TRBD1 (7 bases). Per germline, CDR1 SGDLS and CDR2 YYNGEE. The CDR3 has 19 residues. The V and J ends lost 0 bases and 3 bases respectively, with 21 bases between them. This CDR3 is CASSVASRGAALDTGELFF. For the CDR3, the DNA is TGTGCCAGCAGCGTAGCTTCCAGGGGGGCCGCTTTAGACACCGGGGAGCTGTTTTTT.

The chain recombines TRBV20-1 with TRBJ2-1; D uncertain. The CDR3 consists of 13 residues. Trimming cost V 1 base and J 2 bases, with 6 bases left between them. Per germline, CDR1 DFQATT and CDR2 SNEGSKA (reference sequence). As DNA, the CDR3 is TGCAGTGCTAGAGCCCCGACCTACAATGAGCAGTTCTTC. Its translation: CSARAPTYNEQFF.

As concerns this clonotype: A much larger clonotype is one base distant, so this may be a read error. The chain carries TRBV7-8 and TRBJ2-5, with a weak D call TRBD1 (5 bases). The CDR3 contains 16 residues. Germline lookup yields CDR1 SGHVS and CDR2 FQNEAQ. The CDR3 sequence: CANSLSRNRNQETQYF. The CDR3 nucleotides are TGTGCCAACAGCTTATCGCGAAACAGGAACCAAGAGACCCAGTACTTC.

This clonotype occurred a few times. J is TRBJ1-4 and V is TRBV29-1, with 7 positions matching TRBD1. Germline lookup yields CDR1 SQVTM and CDR2 ANQGSEA. J gave up 3 bases and V 5 bases, and 9 bases lay outside the gene matches. The CDR3 is 15 residues long. CDR3 protein: CSVNPGTAPNEKLFF. CDR3 nucleotides: TGCAGCGTTAATCCCGGGACAGCCCCTAATGAAAAACTGTTTTTT.

This clonotype was detected ten times or more. The chain joins TRBV28 to TRBJ2-1; D gene unclear. V shed 2 bases and J shed 5 bases, with 7 bases lying between them. The length of the CDR3 is 13 residues. The germline V gene encodes CDR1 MDHEN and CDR2 SYDVKM. The CDR3 sequence is CASSLTLDNEQFF. The CDR3 nucleotides are TGTGCCAGCAGTTTAACCTTGGACAATGAGCAGTTCTTC. The complete variable domain, with remaining parts taken from reference TRBV28 and TRBJ2-1, reads DVKVTQSSRYLVKRTGEKVFLECVQDMDHENMFWYRQDPGLGLRLIYFSYDVKMKEKGDIPEGYSVSREKKERFSLILESASTNQTSMYLCASSLTLDNEQFFGPGTRLTVL.

This rearrangement joins TRBV6-1 to TRBJ2-1; D perhaps matches TRBD2 (6 bases). The V and J ends lost 7 bases and 5 bases respectively, with 27 bases between them. CDR3 length equals 18 residues. Germline CDR1 and CDR2: MNHNS and SASEGT. The CDR3 bases are TGTGCCAGCAACCTTCAGGGAGCGGGTGGGGGGAGAGACAATGAGCAGTTCTTC. It specifies CASNLQGAGGGRDNEQFF.

The table lists this clonotype with many counts. This chain uses TRBV7-6 with TRBJ2-1, with D possibly matching TRBD1 (5 bases). Germline loops: CDR1 SGHVS, CDR2 FNYEAQ. Trimming shortened V by 1 base and J by 6 bases, and 13 bases separated the two germline ends. This CDR3 has 15 residues. The CDR3 sequence: CASSLGQLLSNEQFF. Here the CDR3 DNA reads TGTGCCAGCAGCTTAGGACAGCTCCTATCCAATGAGCAGTTCTTC.

This chain links TRBV7-9 with TRBJ2-1, with 13 bases fitting TRBD2. The CDR3 is 15 residues long. Germline CDR1 reads SEHNR; CDR2 reads FQNEAQ (reference sequence). Trimming removed 5 bases from V and 7 bases from J; junction bases left unmatched: 5. The CDR3 is CASSKTSGGINEQFF. The CDR3 DNA reads as TGTGCCAGCAGCAAGACTAGCGGGGGGATAAATGAGCAGTTCTTC.

This clonotype was counted a few times. V usage is TRBV7-8 and J usage is TRBJ1-5; no clear D gene. Trimming stripped 1 base from V and 2 bases from J, with 12 bases between. The CDR3 is made up of 16 amino acids. Germline CDR1 and CDR2: SGHVS and FQNEAQ. The CDR3 nucleotides read TGTGCCAGCAGCTTAGGGCCCCCCGGCGGCAATCAGCCCCAGCATTTT. Translating it yields CASSLGPPGGNQPQHF.

This clonotype occurred once. The chain recombines TRBV27 with TRBJ2-3; 7 bases are shared with TRBD2. Germline V gene sequence: CDR1 MNHEY, CDR2 SMNVEV (reference sequence). V gave up 6 bases and J gave up 2 bases; unmatched junction bases: 8. The CDR3 spans 15 residues. In DNA, the CDR3 is TGTGCCAGCAGCCAGCTAGCGGCAAACACAGATACGCAGTATTTT. Translation gives CASSQLAANTDTQYF.

This clonotype has more than one count but fewer than ten. This chain joins TRBV6-1 and TRBJ2-7; D is unresolved. V was pared by 0 bases and J by 6 bases, with 6 bases between. In germline, CDR1 is MNHNS, CDR2 SASEGT. The CDR3 contains 12 residues. The CDR3 DNA follows: TGTGCCAGCAGTGAAGCGCTTACCGAGCAGTACGTC. Translated, it gives CASSEALTEQYV.

Ten or more counts support this clonotype. V gene TRBV12-3 or TRBV12-4 combines with J gene TRBJ2-7; TRBD2 matches at 9 bases. The CDR3 has 15 amino acids. V lost 3 bases to trimming and J lost 2 bases; unmatched junction nucleotides: 5. CDR3 sequence: CASSLGLAGTYEQYF. The DNA of the CDR3 is TGTGCCAGCAGTTTGGGCCTAGCGGGGACCTACGAGCAGTACTTC.